This entry is about one TCR beta chain. These data are taken from a study of blood T cell repertoires in COVID-19. Those who participated ranged in age from about 18 to 95 years and resided in about two dozen US areas. J lost 5 bases, V lost 4 bases, and 8 bases had no gene match. The CDR3 length is 15 residues. CDR1 is MGHRA, CDR2 YSYEKL, per germline. Here immunoSEQ multiplex PCR was the method, and the copy in TCRdb shows in-frame clones only, minus some. The data show about 220,000 clones, about four fifths seen once. The clonotype originates from a woman in her sixties who had recovered from COVID-19. The rearrangement uses TRBV4-1 and TRBJ2-7; 10 positions match TRBD1. Sequencing was done on a sample of PBMCs or T cells enriched from blood (not recorded which). This chain's CDR3 is CASSRTGTGVNEQYF. CDR3 bases: TGCGCCAGCAGCCGAACCGGGACAGGGGTTAACGAGCAGTACTTC.